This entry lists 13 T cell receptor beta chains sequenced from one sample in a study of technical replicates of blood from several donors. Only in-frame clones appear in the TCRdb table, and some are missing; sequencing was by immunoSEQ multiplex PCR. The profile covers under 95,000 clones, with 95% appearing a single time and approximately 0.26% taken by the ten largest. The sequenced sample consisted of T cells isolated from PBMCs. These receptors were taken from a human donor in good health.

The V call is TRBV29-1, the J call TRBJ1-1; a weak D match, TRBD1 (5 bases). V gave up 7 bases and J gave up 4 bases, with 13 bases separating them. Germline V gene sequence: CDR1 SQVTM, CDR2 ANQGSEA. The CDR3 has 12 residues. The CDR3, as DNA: TGCAGCGCGGTTGGGGGGAGCACTGAAGCTTTCTTT. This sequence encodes CSAVGGSTEAFF. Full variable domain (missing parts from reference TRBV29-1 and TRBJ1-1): SAVISQKPSRDICQRGTSLTIQCQVDSQVTMMFWYRQQPGQSLTLIATANQGSEATYESGFVIDKFPISRPNLTFSTLTVSNMSPEDSSIYLCSAVGGSTEAFFGQGTRLTVV.

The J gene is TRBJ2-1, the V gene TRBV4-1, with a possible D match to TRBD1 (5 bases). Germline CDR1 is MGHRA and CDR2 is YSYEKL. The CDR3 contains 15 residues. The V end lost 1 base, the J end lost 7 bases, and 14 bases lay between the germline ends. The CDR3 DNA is TGCGCCAGCAGCCAAGGCCAGGGAAAAGTGAATGAGCAGTTCTTC. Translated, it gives CASSQGQGKVNEQFF.

CDR3 amino acids: CASSHTSGRTNEQFF. CDR3 sequence (DNA): TGTGCCAGCAGCCATACTAGCGGGAGGACGAATGAGCAGTTCTTC. This chain joins TRBV7-9 and TRBJ2-1, with 12 bases identical to TRBD2. The ends lost 5 bases at V and 7 bases at J; junction bases unmatched: 6. The CDR3 has 15 residues. Germline V lookup: CDR1 SEHNR, CDR2 FQNEAQ (reference sequence).

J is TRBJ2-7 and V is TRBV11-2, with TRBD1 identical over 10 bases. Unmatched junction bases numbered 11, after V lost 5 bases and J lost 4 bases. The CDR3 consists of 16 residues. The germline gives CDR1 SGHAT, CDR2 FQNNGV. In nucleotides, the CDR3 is TGTGCCAGCAGCGGACGGGACAGGGGTCTAGTATACGAGCAGTACTTC. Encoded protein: CASSGRDRGLVYEQYF. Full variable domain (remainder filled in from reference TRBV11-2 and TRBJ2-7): EAGVAQSPRYKIIEKRQSVAFWCNPISGHATLYWYQQILGQGPKLLIQFQNNGVVDDSQLPKDRFSAERLKGVDSTLKIQPAKLEDSAVYLCASSGRDRGLVYEQYFGPGTRLTVT.

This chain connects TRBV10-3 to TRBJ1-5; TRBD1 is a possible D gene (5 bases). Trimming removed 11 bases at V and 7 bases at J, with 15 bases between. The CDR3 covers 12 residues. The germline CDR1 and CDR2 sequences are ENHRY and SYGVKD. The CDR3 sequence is CAVGRGFQPQHF. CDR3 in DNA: TGTGCCGTGGGAAGGGGTTTCCAGCCCCAGCATTTT.

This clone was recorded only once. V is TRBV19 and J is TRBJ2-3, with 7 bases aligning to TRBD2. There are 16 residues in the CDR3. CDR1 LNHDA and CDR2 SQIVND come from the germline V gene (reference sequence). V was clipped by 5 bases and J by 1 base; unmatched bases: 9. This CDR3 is CASSPLRAGGTDTQYF. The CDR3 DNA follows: TGTGCCAGTAGTCCCCTACGGGCGGGAGGCACAGATACGCAGTATTTT.

The CDR3 sequence is CASSEVGALYEQYF. In DNA form, the CDR3 reads TGTGCCAGCAGTGAGGTAGGGGCCCTCTACGAGCAGTACTTC. The genes are TRBV6-1 and TRBJ2-7; TRBD1 might be the D (5 bases). CDR3 length: 14 amino acids. Trimming cost V 3 bases and J 3 bases, with 12 bases left between them. Looked up from germline, CDR1 is MNHNS and CDR2 is SASEGT.

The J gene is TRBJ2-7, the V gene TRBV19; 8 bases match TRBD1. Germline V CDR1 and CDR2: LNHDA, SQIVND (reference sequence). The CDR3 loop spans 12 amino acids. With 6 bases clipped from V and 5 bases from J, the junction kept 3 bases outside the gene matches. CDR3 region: CASSRGQHEQYF. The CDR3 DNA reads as TGTGCCAGTAGCAGGGGGCAGCACGAGCAGTACTTC.

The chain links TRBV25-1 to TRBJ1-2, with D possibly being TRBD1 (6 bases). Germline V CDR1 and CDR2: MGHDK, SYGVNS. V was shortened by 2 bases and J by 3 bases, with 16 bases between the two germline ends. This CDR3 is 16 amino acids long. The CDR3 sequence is CASSERQGTIDYGYTF. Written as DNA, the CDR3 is TGTGCCAGCAGTGAACGCCAGGGGACAATTGACTATGGCTACACCTTC.

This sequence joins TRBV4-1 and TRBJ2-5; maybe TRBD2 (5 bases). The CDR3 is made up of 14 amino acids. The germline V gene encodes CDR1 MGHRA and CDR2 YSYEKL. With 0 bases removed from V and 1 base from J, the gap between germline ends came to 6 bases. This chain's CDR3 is CASSQEGSQETQYF. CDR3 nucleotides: TGCGCCAGCAGCCAAGAAGGGAGCCAAGAGACCCAGTACTTC.

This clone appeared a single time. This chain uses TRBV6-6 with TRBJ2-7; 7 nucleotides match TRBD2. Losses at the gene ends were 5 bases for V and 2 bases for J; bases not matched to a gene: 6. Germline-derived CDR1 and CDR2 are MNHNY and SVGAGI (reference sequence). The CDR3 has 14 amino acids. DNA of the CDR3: TGTGCCAGCAGTCCCGCGACTAGCACCTACGAGCAGTACTTC. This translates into CASSPATSTYEQYF.

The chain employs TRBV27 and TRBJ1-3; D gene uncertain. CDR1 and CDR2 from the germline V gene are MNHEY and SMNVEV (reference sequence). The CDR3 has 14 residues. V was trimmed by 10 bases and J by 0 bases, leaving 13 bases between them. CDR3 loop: CATKVGSSGNTIYF. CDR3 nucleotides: TGTGCCACCAAAGTCGGGAGCTCTGGAAACACCATATATTTT.

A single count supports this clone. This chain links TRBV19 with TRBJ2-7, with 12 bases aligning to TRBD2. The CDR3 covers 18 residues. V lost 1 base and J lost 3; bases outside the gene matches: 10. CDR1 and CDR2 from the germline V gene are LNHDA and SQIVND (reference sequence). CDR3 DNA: TGTGCCAGTAGTATAGGAGGACTAGCGGGGAGTGCGTTCTACGAGCAGTACTTC. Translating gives CASSIGGLAGSAFYEQYF.